This T cell receptor beta chain was recovered during a study of T cell responses to AZD1222 COVID-19 vaccine. Study findings and constraints: Repertoires were obtained solely post-peak T cell response.

CDR1 is WSHSY and CDR2 is SAAADI in the germline V gene. Trimming shortened V by 3 bases and J by 6 bases, and 10 bases separated the two germline ends. This CDR3 contains 13 residues. TCRdb keeps only in-frame clones here, not all; method: immunoSEQ multiplex PCR. The repertoire holds about 180,000 clones, with approximately 86% as singletons. With regard to this clone: The antigen is not known.

The chain recombines TRBV10-2 with TRBJ2-3; D remains ambiguous. This clonotype originated in an adult in good health. The specimen comprised peripheral blood, sampled on day 0 of AZD1222 vaccination. DNA of the CDR3: TGCGCCAGCAGTGAAAGGGCGTTTGATACGCAGTATTTT. It yields the protein CASSERAFDTQYF.